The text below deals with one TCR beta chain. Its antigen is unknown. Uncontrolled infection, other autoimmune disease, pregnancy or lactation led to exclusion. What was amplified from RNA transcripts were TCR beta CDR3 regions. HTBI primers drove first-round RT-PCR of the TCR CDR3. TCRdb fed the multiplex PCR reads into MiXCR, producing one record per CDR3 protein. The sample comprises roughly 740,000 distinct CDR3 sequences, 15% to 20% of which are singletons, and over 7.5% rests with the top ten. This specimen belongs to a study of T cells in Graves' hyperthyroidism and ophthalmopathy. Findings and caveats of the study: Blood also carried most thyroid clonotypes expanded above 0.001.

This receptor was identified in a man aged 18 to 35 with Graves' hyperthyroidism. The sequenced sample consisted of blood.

CDR3 coding DNA: TGCAGCGTCCTCCCGCTAGCGGGAGGGGAGACCCAGTACTTC. It codes for CSVLPLAGGETQYF. The rearrangement joins TRBV29-1 to TRBJ2-5, with 12 positions matching TRBD2. CDR3 length: 14 residues. Trimming took 6 bases from V and 5 from J; bases not matched to a gene: 7. Germline loops: CDR1 SQVTM, CDR2 ANQGSEA.